Reported below is one T cell receptor (beta chain). The data belong to a study of blood T cell repertoires in COVID-19. V shed 3 bases, J shed 4 bases, and the junction held 6 bases outside the gene matches. In germline, CDR1 is SGDLS, CDR2 YYNGEE. This CDR3 contains 15 residues. The protocol was immunoSEQ multiplex PCR, while the TCRdb copy is restricted to in-frame clones and leaves out a portion. The sample carries some 250,000 clones, 88% recorded once. The sequenced material came from peripheral blood. V and J are TRBV9 and TRBJ1-4; 7 bases are shared with TRBD1. This clonotype originated in a woman in her thirties with acute or convalescent COVID-19. The chain's CDR3 is CASSARTGLNEKLFF. The CDR3 nucleotides are TGTGCCAGCAGCGCCAGGACAGGCCTTAATGAAAAACTGTTTTTT. Full variable domain (outside the CDR3, taken from reference TRBV9 and TRBJ1-4): DSGVTQTPKHLITATGQRVTLRCSPRSGDLSVYWYQQSLDQGLQFLIQYYNGEERAKGNILERFSAQQFPDLHSELNLSSLELGDSALYFCASSARTGLNEKLFFGSGTQLSVL.